Following are 30 T cell receptor beta chains from one sample sequenced in a study of tumor and adjacent non-tumor tissue in lung cancer. No cell sorting was done before RNA was extracted from the tissue. TCRbeta libraries were built with three rounds of nested PCR, modified from ARM-PCR. TCRdb re-derived calls from the multiplex PCR reads in MiXCR, one entry per CDR3 protein. This table holds roughly 120,000 distinct CDR3 sequences, 75% found once. Sequences were obtained from lung tumor tissue. These receptor sequences come from a woman aged 55-75 years with non-small cell lung cancer.

In regard to this clonotype: One base away lies a much larger clone, so this may be a sequencing read error. V usage is TRBV12-3 or TRBV12-4 and J usage is TRBJ2-1; D unclear. Trimming shortened V by 7 bases and J by 11 bases, and 21 bases separated the two germline ends. The CDR3 length is 14 residues. CDR3 nucleotides: TGTGCCAGCACCCCTAGGGCCAACTCCAACAAGCAGTTCTTC. Its translation is CASTPRANSNKQFF.

As to this clonotype: One base away lies a much larger clone, so this may be a sequencing read error. The chain links TRBV4-3 to TRBJ2-1, with 9 nucleotides matching TRBD2. CDR1 and CDR2 from the germline V gene are LGHNA and YSLEER. Trimming cost V 1 base and J 6 bases; bases outside gene matches: 7. This CDR3 has 16 residues. CDR3 amino acids: CASSQALGLAINEQFF. In DNA form, the CDR3 reads TGCGCCAGCAGCCAAGCCTTGGGACTAGCCATCAATGAGCAGTTCTTC.

Remarks on this clonotype: Since a much larger clone is just one base distant, this may be a read error. The chain recombines TRBV6-1 with TRBJ1-5; D unresolved. The germline V gene has CDR1 MNHNS and CDR2 SASEGT. The CDR3 length is 13 residues. The CDR3 loop is CASSETANQPQLF. In DNA form, the CDR3 reads TGTGCCAGCAGTGAAACGGCCAATCAGCCCCAGCTTTTT.

The chain has TRBV20-1 and TRBJ1-2; D is unresolved. Germline CDR1 reads DFQATT; CDR2 reads SNEGSKA (reference sequence). The CDR3 has 12 amino acids. Trimming took off 2 bases at V and 12 bases at J, with 16 bases between the two ends. CDR3 nucleotide sequence: TGCAGTGCTAGAACTCCTAACTATGACCACACCTTC. This gives the protein CSARTPNYDHTF.

Regarding this clonotype: A much larger clone sits a single nucleotide away, making a read error possible. The chain is built from TRBV5-4 and TRBJ2-3; 7 bases line up with TRBD2. This CDR3 has 17 amino acids. Germline V lookup: CDR1 SGHNT, CDR2 YYREEE (reference sequence). The CDR3 sequence is CANSCMWAGDCTDTQYF. CDR3 sequence (DNA): TGTGCCAACAGCTGTATGTGGGCGGGGGATTGCACAGATACGCAGTATTTT.

This clonotype was observed at least ten times. The chain uses TRBV29-1 and TRBJ1-5, with D unclear. From germline, CDR1 is SQVTM and CDR2 ANQGSEA. This CDR3 comprises 11 residues. V lost 0 bases, J lost 11 bases, and 8 bases lay in between. CDR3 protein: CSVEDEWTQHF. The CDR3 nucleotides are TGCAGCGTTGAAGACGAGTGGACCCAGCATTTT.

Comments on this clonotype: At one end the junction does not follow the germline gene, possibly because of a read error. The rearrangement uses TRBV5-6 and TRBJ2-7; TRBD1 agrees at 9 bases. Germline assignment: CDR1 SGHDT and CDR2 YYEEEE. The CDR3 loop spans 14 amino acids. CDR3 DNA sequence: TGTGACAGCAGCAGCGGACAGGGGTTCTACGAGCAGTACTTC. It is translated as CDSSSGQGFYEQYF. The full variable domain, completed using reference TRBV5-6 and TRBJ2-7, is DAGVTQSPTHLIKTRGQQVTLRCSPKSGHDTVSWYQQALGQGPQFIFQYYEEEERQRGNFPDRFSGHQFPNYSSELNVNALLLGDSALYLCDSSSGQGFYEQYFGPGTRLTVT.

Concerning this clonotype itself: A much more abundant neighbour one base away suggests this may be a read error. The chain links TRBV6-6 to TRBJ2-2; 7 nucleotides agree with TRBD1. Germline CDR1 is MNHNY and CDR2 is SVGAGI (reference sequence). The CDR3 has 14 amino acids. CDR3 sequence: CACSYGTATGELFF. The CDR3 nucleotides read TGTGCCTGCAGTTACGGGACAGCGACCGGGGAGCTGTTTTTT.

This clonotype has a single count. Sequence at one end of the junction differs from germline and may be a read error. This chain's CDR3 is CSVRDRGAGGMYFQYF. CDR3 DNA: TGCAGTGTTAGAGATAGGGGAGCGGGAGGAATGTACTTTCAGTACTTC. J is TRBJ2-4 and V is TRBV20-1; TRBD2 matches 9 bases. The CDR3 has 16 residues. Germline V gene sequence: CDR1 DFQATT, CDR2 SNEGSKA (reference sequence).

The chain recombines TRBV7-6 with TRBJ1-1; D gene ambiguous. The CDR3 covers 15 residues. Between the trimmed V and J ends, which lost 7 bases and 3 bases, there was a span of 18 bases. CDR1 is SGHVS and CDR2 is FNYEAQ in the germline V gene. The CDR3 DNA is TGTGCCAGCATACCCCGACTCTCCGGGGACACTGAAGCTTTCTTT. It is translated as CASIPRLSGDTEAFF. Combining the CDR3 with reference TRBV7-6 and TRBJ1-1 gives the whole variable domain GAGVSQSPRYKVTKRGQDVALRCDPISGHVSLYWYRQALGQGPEFLTYFNYEAQQDKSGLPNDRFSAERPEGSISTLTIQRTEQRDSAMYRCASIPRLSGDTEAFFGQGTRLTVV.

This clonotype was observed at least ten times. The chain uses TRBV11-3 and TRBJ2-1; 9 bases align to TRBD2. J was trimmed by 9 bases and V by 4 bases; bases with no gene match: 7. Looked up from germline, CDR1 is SGHNT and CDR2 is YENEEA. The CDR3 consists of 14 residues. In DNA, the CDR3 is TGTGCCAGCAGCTCCCGGATTAGCGGGGGTGAGCAGTTCTTC. This codes for CASSSRISGGEQFF.

Comment on this clonotype: A junction end diverges from the germline sequence, so it may reflect a read error. The chain has TRBV6-1 and TRBJ2-3; unclear D gene. CDR1 and CDR2 from the germline V gene are MNHNS and SASEGT. The CDR3 has 11 residues. The CDR3 DNA reads as TGTGCCAGCAGCTACACAGAAACGCAGTATTTT. It specifies CASSYTETQYF.

Worth noting for this clonotype: This may come from a read error, since a much larger clone is one base off. Written as DNA, the CDR3 is TGTGCCAGCAACCCCGACAGGGGAGGTACAGAGACCCAGTACTTC. Translating gives CASNPDRGGTETQYF. The V gene is TRBV6-5, the J gene TRBJ2-5; 8 bases match TRBD1. The length of the CDR3 is 15 residues. Germline trimming cut 7 bases from V and 4 bases from J; bases unmatched to any gene: 11. CDR1 is MNHEY, CDR2 SVGAGI, per germline.

Concerning this clonotype itself: This likely comes from a read error, as the CDR3 has no conserved phenylalanine or tryptophan at its end. The DNA is left out, because the CDR3 cannot be placed on it with certainty; the CDR3 is given as TCRdb lists it. V usage is TRBV11-3 and J usage is TRBJ2-1; the listed D gene, TRBD2, was not tested against the DNA. Germline V gene sequence: CDR1 SGHNT, CDR2 YENEEA. The CDR3 length equals 17 residues, ends included. This chain's CDR3 is CVSSLELTNGSHNEQFL.

The chain carries TRBV5-8 and TRBJ1-5; possible D gene TRBD1, 5 bases. V gave up 6 bases and J gave up 6 bases, with 19 bases separating them. Germline values: CDR1 SGHTS, CDR2 YDEGEE. This CDR3 region has 15 residues. The CDR3 here is CASTYGGVKVQPQHF. DNA of the CDR3: TGTGCCAGCACTTATGGGGGAGTGAAGGTTCAGCCCCAGCATTTT.

On this clonotype itself: One junction end disagrees with the germline gene, perhaps due to a read error. The chain employs TRBV20-1 and TRBJ2-2; D may be TRBD2 (5 bases). There are 15 residues in the CDR3. Germline V gives CDR1 DFQATT, CDR2 SNEGSKA (reference sequence). The CDR3 reads CSAPGAQRNTGELSF. CDR3 bases: TGCAGTGCTCCGGGCGCACAGAGGAACACCGGGGAGCTGTCTTTT.

As concerns this clonotype: The junction departs from the called germline gene at one end, perhaps through a read error. The J gene is TRBJ2-3, the V gene TRBV6-1; D unclear. The CDR3 loop spans 11 amino acids. CDR1 is MNHNS, CDR2 SASEGT, per germline. CDR3 residues: CASSYTDTHYF. The CDR3 nucleotides read TGTGCCAGCAGCTACACAGATACGCATTATTTT.

This chain links TRBV11-2 with TRBJ2-3; the match to TRBD1 covers 7 bases. The V and J ends lost 9 bases and 6 bases, in that order; junction bases with no gene match: 15. Germline CDR1 reads SGHAT; CDR2 reads FQNNGV. The CDR3 totals 15 residues. The CDR3 nucleotides read TGTGCCAGTAGTCTAGGGACAGAGGGAACGGATACGCAGTATTTT. It translates to CASSLGTEGTDTQYF. Using reference TRBV11-2 and TRBJ2-3 for the parts outside the CDR3, the full variable domain is EAGVAQSPRYKIIEKRQSVAFWCNPISGHATLYWYQQILGQGPKLLIQFQNNGVVDDSQLPKDRFSAERLKGVDSTLKIQPAKLEDSAVYLCASSLGTEGTDTQYFGPGTRLTVL.

Many counts were recorded for this clonotype. The V and J genes are TRBV6-2 or TRBV6-3 and TRBJ1-2, with D perhaps matching TRBD1 (6 bases). Germline V gene lookup returns CDR1 MNHEY and CDR2 SVGEGT. The CDR3 covers 17 residues. Trimming took off 5 bases at V and 0 bases at J, with 19 bases between the two ends. The CDR3 bases are TGTGCCAGCAGTCTCCCCGCAGGGGACGCCTCTAACTATGGCTACACCTTC. This gives the protein CASSLPAGDASNYGYTF.

Comment on this clonotype: The junction departs from the called germline gene at one end, perhaps through a read error. The V gene is TRBV28, the J gene TRBJ2-7, with D uncertain. Per the germline V gene, CDR1 is MDHEN and CDR2 is SYDVKM. The CDR3 length is 11 residues. Here the CDR3 DNA reads TGTGCCAGCAGTTTATGGCCCCAGCAATATTTC. Amino acids: CASSLWPQQYF.

The chain employs TRBV28 and TRBJ1-5, with a possible D match to TRBD1 (6 bases). The CDR3 is 14 residues long. Looked up from germline, CDR1 is MDHEN and CDR2 is SYDVKM. Trimming cost V 7 bases and J 2 bases, with 12 bases left between them. This chain's CDR3 is CASTLGGGNQPQHF. CDR3 DNA sequence: TGTGCCAGCACCCTCGGGGGCGGCAATCAGCCCCAGCATTTT.

As to this clonotype: The junction shows a germline mismatch at one end, possibly a read error. The gene calls are TRBV11-2 and TRBJ2-3, with a tentative D call TRBD2 (5 bases). CDR3 length: 15 residues. CDR1 and CDR2 (germline): SGHAT, FQNNGV. For the CDR3, the DNA is TGTGCCAGCAGCTTCGGCATCGCTAGCACAGATACGCACTATTTC. Translating gives CASSFGIASTDTHYF. The variable domain in full, with the rest retrieved from reference TRBV11-2 and TRBJ2-3, is EAGVAQSPRYKIIEKRQSVAFWCNPISGHATLYWYQQILGQGPKLLIQFQNNGVVDDSQLPKDRFSAERLKGVDSTLKIQPAKLEDSAVYLCASSFGIASTDTHYFGPGTRLTVL.

Points on this clonotype: One junction end does not reproduce the germline sequence, and a read error may be involved. J is TRBJ1-4 and V is TRBV28; TRBD1 matches 8 bases. Germline values: CDR1 MDHEN, CDR2 SYDVKM. This CDR3 has 16 amino acids. CDR3 sequence reads: CASILKQGATNEKLFF. CDR3 coding DNA: TGTGCCAGCATTTTAAAACAGGGGGCAACTAATGAAAAACTGTTTTTT. The full variable domain, with the rest looked up from reference TRBV28 and TRBJ1-4, is DVKVTQSSRYLVKRTGEKVFLECVQDMDHENMFWYRQDPGLGLRLIYFSYDVKMKEKGDIPEGYSVSREKKERFSLILESASTNQTSMYLCASILKQGATNEKLFFGSGTQLSVL.

A remark on this clonotype: This clone may be a read error of a much larger clone one base away. The chain uses TRBV6-6 and TRBJ2-6; maybe TRBD1 (5 bases). Germline CDR1 and CDR2: MNHNY and SVGAGI (reference sequence). This CDR3 spans 14 amino acids. CDR3 loop: CASSYGSGANGLTF. CDR3 nucleotides: TGTGCCAGCAGTTATGGTTCTGGGGCCAACGGCCTGACTTTC.

This clonotype was found a few times. Just one base apart from a much larger clone, this may be a read error. V gene TRBV12-3 or TRBV12-4 combines with J gene TRBJ2-3, with TRBD1 identical over 9 bases. The CDR3 loop spans 14 amino acids. The CDR3 DNA is TGTACCAGCAGTTTGGGGACAGGGAGAGATACGCAGTATTTT. It is translated as CTSSLGTGRDTQYF.

In regard to this clonotype: One base away lies a much larger clone, so this may be a sequencing read error. The chain is built from TRBV6-5 and TRBJ2-2; D is perhaps TRBD1 (6 bases). Germline CDR1 MNHEY, CDR2 SVGAGI. This CDR3 is built from 15 residues. The CDR3 region is CARSYGQPPSRELFF. The CDR3 DNA reads TGTGCCAGGAGTTATGGACAGCCCCCAAGCCGGGAGCTGTTTTTT.

For this clonotype: Here the CDR3 omits its conserved ending phenylalanine or tryptophan, so a read error is the likely source. This chain joins TRBV10-3 and TRBJ1-2, with D possibly matching TRBD1 (5 bases). Trimming pared 9 bases from V and 1 base from J, leaving 15 bases between. Germline V gene sequence: CDR1 ENHRY, CDR2 SYGVKD. The CDR3 extends over 14 amino acids. The CDR3 sequence: CAIGTGTNNYGYTV. The DNA for the CDR3 is TGTGCCATAGGGACTGGGACCAATAACTATGGCTACACCGTC.

About this clonotype: This may arise from a read error, as a much more abundant clone is one base away. The genes are TRBV28 and TRBJ1-1; D remains unclear. The CDR3 contains 14 residues. CDR1 and CDR2 from the germline V gene are MDHEN and SYDVKM. The V gene lost 5 bases and the J gene lost 0 bases, with 10 bases spanning the gap. In DNA form, the CDR3 reads TGTGCCAGCAGTCCCGTCTTTTTGAACACTGAAGCTTTCTTT. Translation gives CASSPVFLNTEAFF.

Comment on this clonotype: Its ends do not fully match the called genes, so a read error is possible. CDR3 bases: TGCAGTGCCACTAAACAGGGCCGGGGGTCACACCTCCACTTT. The encoded protein is CSATKQGRGSHLHF. The rearrangement links TRBV20-1 to TRBJ1-6; TRBD1 is a possible D gene (6 bases). CDR3 length: 14 amino acids. Germline V gene lookup returns CDR1 DFQATT and CDR2 SNEGSKA (reference sequence).

This chain connects TRBV7-2 to TRBJ1-6; D gene unclear. V lost 4 bases, J lost 14 bases, and 18 bases lay in between. CDR1 and CDR2 (germline): SGHTA, FQGNSA. The length of the CDR3 is 14 residues. CDR3 sequence (DNA): TGTGCCAGCAGCTCCCGGACGGGATTTGCCACCCTCCACTTT. Translation gives CASSSRTGFATLHF. The full variable domain, completed using reference TRBV7-2 and TRBJ1-6, is GAGVSQSPSNKVTEKGKDVELRCDPISGHTALYWYRQSLGQGLEFLIYFQGNSAPDKSGLPSDRFSAERTGGSVSTLTIQRTQQEDSAVYLCASSSRTGFATLHFGNGTRLTVT.